This T cell receptor (beta chain) was captured by sequencing in a study of T cell repertoires in cytomegalovirus infection. Overall study: Recently identified HLA-C-restricted CMV epitopes were among the peptides used. Matching HLA type, along with CMV infection, was indicated by public TCR beta signatures.

TCRdb independently ran MiXCR on the reads; one entry per CDR3 protein. Of about 770,000 distinct CDR3 sequences detected, about 29% appear once; the ten largest clones hold approximately 14%. Study-level points and caveats: The ex vivo response showed dominance by HLA-C-restricted CMV-specific TCR beta clonotypes.

A remark on this clonotype: The antigen remains undetermined.

Germline-derived CDR1 and CDR2 are SEHNR and FQNEAQ (reference sequence). Trimming pared 1 base from V and 8 bases from J, leaving 12 bases between. This CDR3 comprises 14 residues. The TCR comes from a human donor in good health (CMV status not recorded). Some clones in this sample may be carry-over from other donors' samples. This material consisted of cultured CD8+ T cells from PBMCs, taken from culture after CMV antigen stimulation. The chain uses TRBV7-9 and TRBJ2-1; TRBD1 is a possible D gene (5 bases). CDR3 residues: CASSLGGVGHEQFF. CDR3 nucleotide sequence: TGTGCCAGCAGCTTAGGGGGCGTAGGCCATGAGCAGTTCTTC.